This entry lists 13 T cell receptor beta chains sequenced from one sample in a study of blood T cell repertoires in COVID-19. Profiled with immunoSEQ multiplex PCR; TCRdb holds only in-frame clones, not every one. Of 300,000 to 350,000 clones listed, around 86% were seen once; the top ten hold around 6%. The sample comprised peripheral blood. The receptors shown here come from a woman aged 45-65 years with COVID-19, enrolled during active disease.

The genes are TRBV30 and TRBJ2-4; D possibly corresponds to TRBD1 (5 bases). V lost 0 bases and J lost 3, with 12 bases in between. This CDR3 is built from 15 residues. Germline lookup yields CDR1 GTSNPN and CDR2 SVGIG (reference sequence). CDR3 nucleotides: TGTGCCTGGAGTGTACAGGCGTGGGGCAAAAACATTCAGTACTTC. Translated: CAWSVQAWGKNIQYF.

Only a few counts were recorded for this clone. The chain couples TRBV25-1 to TRBJ2-1; unclear D gene. The CDR3 runs to 15 residues. Germline V lookup: CDR1 MGHDK, CDR2 SYGVNS. The V end lost 3 bases, the J end lost 0 bases, and 9 bases lay between the germline ends. The DNA for the CDR3 is TGTGCCAGCAGTGATCAATCTAGCTCCTACAATGAGCAGTTCTTC. This sequence encodes CASSDQSSSYNEQFF.

CDR3 sequence reads: CASSLLKWNTEAFF. CDR3 bases: TGTGCCAGCAGCTTACTTAAATGGAACACTGAAGCTTTCTTT. This rearrangement joins TRBV7-8 to TRBJ1-1; D remains unclear. V dropped 2 bases and J dropped 1 base, with 8 bases sitting between them. In germline, CDR1 is SGHVS, CDR2 FQNEAQ. CDR3 length equals 14 residues.

The rearrangement uses TRBV11-3 and TRBJ2-3; 9 nucleotides match TRBD2. V shed 1 base, J shed 3 bases, and the junction held 8 bases outside the gene matches. CDR1 is SGHNT and CDR2 is YENEEA in the germline V gene. This CDR3 contains 17 residues. CDR3 amino acids: CASSLGAGGPKTDTQYF. The DNA for the CDR3 is TGTGCCAGCAGCTTAGGGGCGGGAGGGCCCAAGACAGATACGCAGTATTTT. The full variable domain, with the rest looked up from reference TRBV11-3 and TRBJ2-3, is EAGVVQSPRYKIIEKKQPVAFWCNPISGHNTLYWYLQNLGQGPELLIRYENEEAVDDSQLPKDRFSAERLKGVDSTLKIQPAELGDSAVYLCASSLGAGGPKTDTQYFGPGTRLTVL.

J is TRBJ1-1 and V is TRBV19; D gene ambiguous. The CDR3 spans 13 residues. Germline V CDR1 and CDR2: LNHDA, SQIVND (reference sequence). V dropped 9 bases and J dropped 1 base, with 12 bases sitting between them. As DNA, the CDR3 is TGTGCCAGAGAAAAACAGAAGAACACTGAAGCTTTCTTT. Translation gives CAREKQKNTEAFF.

The V gene is TRBV13, the J gene TRBJ2-5; unclear D gene. Looked up from germline, CDR1 is PRHDT and CDR2 is FYEKMQ (reference sequence). The length of the CDR3 is 11 residues. V was pared by 4 bases and J by 3 bases, with 3 bases between. This CDR3 reads CASSSEETQYF. The CDR3 DNA follows: TGTGCCAGCAGCTCCGAAGAGACCCAGTACTTC.

This chain connects TRBV6-2 or TRBV6-3 to TRBJ1-6; D uncertain. V was pared by 0 bases and J by 0 bases, with 12 bases between. CDR1 and CDR2 (germline): MNHEY, SVGEGT. This CDR3 is 18 amino acids long. This CDR3 is CASSYSGSRGSYNSPLHF. CDR3 sequence (DNA): TGTGCCAGCAGTTACTCCGGAAGCCGAGGCTCCTATAATTCACCCCTCCACTTT.

The genes are TRBV27 and TRBJ2-2, with 8 bases that match TRBD1. Germline values: CDR1 MNHEY, CDR2 SMNVEV (reference sequence). V lost 5 bases, J lost 1 base, and 6 bases stayed unmatched. The CDR3 extends over 16 amino acids. CDR3 region: CASSQPGTGNTGELFF. CDR3 nucleotides: TGTGCCAGCAGTCAACCCGGGACAGGGAACACCGGGGAGCTGTTTTTT.

J is TRBJ2-3 and V is TRBV18, with D maybe TRBD2 (6 bases). Germline assignment: CDR1 KGHSH and CDR2 LQKENI. The V and J ends lost 4 bases and 2 bases respectively, with 16 bases between them. This CDR3 comprises 16 residues. The CDR3 DNA reads as TGTGCCAGCTCACAACAAGGGACTGAACTCACAGATACGCAGTATTTT. It translates to CASSQQGTELTDTQYF.

This rearrangement joins TRBV19 to TRBJ2-3; 12 nucleotides align to TRBD1. This CDR3 has 16 amino acids. Germline CDR1 reads LNHDA; CDR2 reads SQIVND (reference sequence). V lost 4 bases, J lost 2 bases, and 4 bases stayed unmatched. The CDR3 loop reads CASSKTGQGATDTQYF. The DNA of the CDR3 is TGTGCCAGTAGTAAAACGGGACAGGGGGCCACAGATACGCAGTATTTT.

The chain couples TRBV28 to TRBJ2-2; 9 bases align to TRBD2. Germline CDR1 and CDR2: MDHEN and SYDVKM. The CDR3 runs 20 residues. With V trimmed by 2 bases and J by 7 bases, 20 bases remained unmatched. DNA of the CDR3: TGTGCCAGCAGTTTAGAATCGTACAGACTAGCGGATTCTGTTCACGGGGAGCTGTTTTTT. This sequence encodes CASSLESYRLADSVHGELFF.

The rearrangement uses TRBV11-3 and TRBJ2-7; TRBD1 is a possible D gene (6 bases). CDR3 length: 11 amino acids. Germline V gene lookup returns CDR1 SGHNT and CDR2 YENEEA. Trimming left V 4 bases short and J 5 bases short, with 6 bases between. The CDR3 nucleotides read TGTGCCAGCAGCTGGGGGCACGAGCAGTACTTC. This gives the protein CASSWGHEQYF. Looking up the rest from reference TRBV11-3 and TRBJ2-7 gives the full variable domain: EAGVVQSPRYKIIEKKQPVAFWCNPISGHNTLYWYLQNLGQGPELLIRYENEEAVDDSQLPKDRFSAERLKGVDSTLKIQPAELGDSAVYLCASSWGHEQYFGPGTRLTVT.

This sequence joins TRBV6-5 and TRBJ1-5; D perhaps matches TRBD1 (6 bases). V lost 7 bases and J 7 bases, leaving 11 bases between the germline ends. The CDR3 has 12 amino acids. Germline V gene sequence: CDR1 MNHEY, CDR2 SVGAGI. CDR3 bases: TGTGCCAGCAAAACAGGGCCCCAGCCCCAGCATTTT. Its translation: CASKTGPQPQHF.